A single sample gave rise to the 29 T cell receptor beta chains below, sequenced in a study of OX40 agonist ivuxolimab in advanced cancers. This table comes from immunoSEQ multiplex PCR, and its TCRdb copy is limited to in-frame clones, with some not included. The sample has 65,000 to 85,000 clones; 90% to 95% are singletons. The sample was CD4+ or CD8+ T cells sorted from blood, taken in a trial of the OX40 agonist ivuxolimab. All receptors derive from an adult with an advanced solid tumor such as melanoma, head and neck, liver or kidney cancer.

The chain is built from TRBV4-1 and TRBJ2-2; D may be TRBD1 or TRBD2 (5 bases each). There are 17 residues in the CDR3. V was pared by 4 bases and J by 5 bases, with 20 bases between. The germline CDR1 and CDR2 sequences are MGHRA and YSYEKL. The CDR3 loop reads CASSPASGTARTGELFF. Written as DNA, the CDR3 is TGCGCCAGCAGCCCCGCCTCCGGGACCGCGAGGACCGGGGAGCTGTTTTTT.

J is TRBJ2-5 and V is TRBV30; no reliable D call. The length of the CDR3 is 12 residues. The V end lost 0 bases, the J end lost 4 bases, and 6 bases lay between the germline ends. The germline V gene has CDR1 GTSNPN and CDR2 SVGIG (reference sequence). CDR3 sequence reads: CAWSVIRETQYF. The CDR3, as DNA: TGTGCCTGGAGTGTAATTCGAGAGACCCAGTACTTC.

The chain uses TRBV2 and TRBJ2-7; 8 bases line up with TRBD1. CDR3 size: 14 residues. The trim removed 5 bases at V and 3 bases at J, leaving 6 bases unmatched. The germline V gene encodes CDR1 SNHLY and CDR2 FYNNEI. The chain's CDR3 is CASSRQGPRYEQYF. The CDR3 DNA follows: TGTGCCAGCAGTCGACAGGGGCCTCGCTACGAGCAGTACTTC.

The chain carries TRBV7-9 and TRBJ1-1; unclear D gene. The germline gives CDR1 SEHNR, CDR2 FQNEAQ (reference sequence). The CDR3 length is 12 residues. The germline V and J ends were trimmed by 3 bases and 4 bases, with 6 bases remaining between them. CDR3 sequence reads: CASSFKPTEAFF. The CDR3 coding sequence is TGTGCCAGCAGCTTTAAACCCACTGAAGCTTTCTTT.

V usage is TRBV29-1 and J usage is TRBJ1-1; 10 nucleotides line up with TRBD1. The germline CDR1 and CDR2 sequences are SQVTM and ANQGSEA. The ends lost 6 bases at V and 10 bases at J; junction bases unmatched: 14. The CDR3 is made up of 14 amino acids. Written as DNA, the CDR3 is TGCAGCGTCTGGACAGGGGGGTCCGAAGAGGGAGCTTTCTTT. Encoded protein: CSVWTGGSEEGAFF.

This chain connects TRBV6-6 to TRBJ2-1, with D unclear. CDR3 length: 13 amino acids. Trimming removed 1 base from V and 3 bases from J, with 4 bases in between. Germline-derived CDR1 and CDR2 are MNHNY and SVGAGI (reference sequence). The CDR3 here is CASSYYIYNEQFF. The CDR3 DNA sequence: TGTGCCAGCAGTTACTACATCTACAATGAGCAGTTCTTC.

The chain couples TRBV9 to TRBJ2-3; 15 bases align to TRBD2. The CDR3 has 18 residues. The germline V gene encodes CDR1 SGDLS and CDR2 YYNGEE. Trimming took 3 bases from V and 4 from J; bases not matched to a gene: 9. Here the CDR3 DNA reads TGTGCCAGCAGCGAGCCTCGGACTAGCGGGGGGGCCGCAGATACGCAGTATTTT. Residues: CASSEPRTSGGAADTQYF.

CDR3 sequence (DNA): TGCAGCGTCCGACCGAATCGGGGGCCCAATGAGCAGTTCTTC. It codes for CSVRPNRGPNEQFF. This sequence joins TRBV29-1 and TRBJ2-1; D is perhaps TRBD1 or TRBD2 (6 bases each). CDR3 length equals 14 residues. V lost 6 bases, J lost 6 bases, and 18 bases lay in between. The germline V gene has CDR1 SQVTM and CDR2 ANQGSEA.

The chain joins TRBV7-8 to TRBJ1-6, with 9 bases matching TRBD1. The J segment lost 2 bases and the V segment lost 6 bases, leaving 17 bases of the junction unmatched. CDR1 is SGHVS, CDR2 FQNEAQ, per germline. The CDR3 is 20 residues long. This chain's CDR3 is CASREPGQGQFWAYNSPLHF. CDR3 nucleotide sequence: TGTGCCAGCAGAGAGCCGGGACAGGGACAATTTTGGGCCTATAATTCACCCCTCCACTTT.

The rearrangement uses TRBV13 and TRBJ1-5; tentative D call: TRBD1 (5 bases). This CDR3 region has 16 residues. The germline CDR1 and CDR2 sequences are PRHDT and FYEKMQ (reference sequence). Trimming took 0 bases from V and 0 from J, leaving 9 bases between them. Here the CDR3 reads CASSLGSGHSNQPQHF. For the CDR3, the DNA is TGTGCCAGCAGCTTAGGCTCAGGGCATAGCAATCAGCCCCAGCATTTT.

V is TRBV20-1 and J is TRBJ1-4; unclear D gene. V dropped 4 bases and J dropped 5 bases, with 5 bases sitting between them. This CDR3 comprises 11 residues. Per the germline V gene, CDR1 is DFQATT and CDR2 is SNEGSKA (reference sequence). The DNA for the CDR3 is TGCAGTGCTACGGAGAATGAAAAACTGTTTTTT. Translation: CSATENEKLFF.

This chain joins TRBV4-2 and TRBJ2-7; 8 nucleotides align to TRBD1. Trimming at V came to 4 bases and at J to 1 base, leaving 9 bases not matched to a gene. Germline V gene data show CDR1 as LGHNA and CDR2 as YNFKEQ. The CDR3 spans 16 residues. The CDR3 loop reads CASSPGTGQGSYEQYF. In nucleotides, the CDR3 is TGTGCCAGCAGCCCTGGGACAGGTCAAGGATCCTACGAGCAGTACTTC.

This sequence joins TRBV4-1 and TRBJ1-1; TRBD1 is a possible D gene (6 bases). This CDR3 has 13 residues. Germline V gene data show CDR1 as MGHRA and CDR2 as YSYEKL. V was pared by 3 bases and J by 1 base, with 6 bases between. The chain's CDR3 is CASSQGQNTEAFF. CDR3 coding DNA: TGCGCCAGCAGCCAGGGACAGAACACTGAAGCTTTCTTT.

V is TRBV9 and J is TRBJ2-7; D possibly corresponds to TRBD2 (8 bases). V was cut by 4 bases and J by 2 bases, with 13 bases left in between. CDR1 SGDLS and CDR2 YYNGEE come from the germline V gene. The CDR3 runs 14 residues. The CDR3 DNA reads TGTGCCAGCAGCCCGGGAGGGACAGCCTACGAGCAGTACTTC. Its translation is CASSPGGTAYEQYF.

The rearrangement uses TRBV27 and TRBJ2-7, with D perhaps matching TRBD2 (7 bases). Per the germline V gene, CDR1 is MNHEY and CDR2 is SMNVEV (reference sequence). V gave up 1 base and J gave up 4 bases, with 14 bases separating them. The CDR3 runs to 15 residues. The chain's CDR3 is CASSLLGGREYEQYF. CDR3 in DNA: TGTGCCAGCAGTTTATTGGGGGGGCGCGAATACGAGCAGTACTTC.

This chain connects TRBV7-9 to TRBJ2-2; D may be TRBD1 (6 bases). In germline, CDR1 is SEHNR, CDR2 FQNEAQ (reference sequence). Trimming removed 2 bases from V and 0 bases from J, with 13 bases in between. The CDR3 contains 17 residues. CDR3 in DNA: TGTGCCAGCAGCTTAAAGCCGGGACAAGCGAACACCGGGGAGCTGTTTTTT. Translation: CASSLKPGQANTGELFF.

This sequence joins TRBV6-5 and TRBJ2-7, with D possibly being TRBD1 (6 bases). CDR1 is MNHEY and CDR2 is SVGAGI in the germline V gene. This CDR3 is 15 amino acids long. V was cut by 0 bases and J by 1 base, with 10 bases left in between. Here the CDR3 reads CASSYSTGESYEQYF. The CDR3 nucleotides are TGTGCCAGCAGTTACTCGACAGGAGAGTCCTACGAGCAGTACTTC.

The DNA of the CDR3 is TGTGCCAGCAGTTTTGGACAGTCCGAGACCCAGTACTTC. Protein product: CASSFGQSETQYF. The J gene is TRBJ2-5, the V gene TRBV27; tentatively, D is TRBD1 (6 bases). Germline lookup yields CDR1 MNHEY and CDR2 SMNVEV (reference sequence). Trimming removed 3 bases at V and 5 bases at J, with 10 bases between. This CDR3 contains 13 residues.

CDR3 nucleotides: TGTGCCAGCAGCTCGAACTACGAAGGGGAGACCCAGTACTTC. This codes for CASSSNYEGETQYF. This chain uses TRBV7-9 with TRBJ2-5; no reliable D call. The CDR3 is made up of 14 amino acids. The germline V gene encodes CDR1 SEHNR and CDR2 FQNEAQ (reference sequence). V was pared by 4 bases and J by 5 bases, with 14 bases between.

DNA for the CDR3: TGTGCCAGCAGCTTAGCTGGTCAGGGAACTGAAAAACTGTTTTTT. Translating it yields CASSLAGQGTEKLFF. The chain links TRBV7-9 to TRBJ1-4; possible D gene TRBD1, 5 bases. Germline V gene sequence: CDR1 SEHNR, CDR2 FQNEAQ (reference sequence). CDR3 size: 15 residues. Between the trimmed V and J ends, which lost 0 bases and 7 bases, there was a span of 12 bases.

J is TRBJ2-7 and V is TRBV6-1, with D perhaps TRBD1 or TRBD2 (5 bases each). The V end was cut by 4 bases, the J end by 2 bases, with 18 bases between. The CDR3 contains 16 residues. Germline V lookup: CDR1 MNHNS, CDR2 SASEGT. The CDR3, as DNA: TGTGCCAGCAGTGGGGGGTGGCAGCCGACGCCCTACGAGCAGTACTTC. This sequence encodes CASSGGWQPTPYEQYF.

The chain carries TRBV9 and TRBJ2-7, with D maybe TRBD1 (5 bases). The ends were cut back, 0 bases at V and 0 bases at J, with 10 bases in the middle. From germline, CDR1 is SGDLS and CDR2 YYNGEE. This CDR3 comprises 15 residues. CDR3 in amino acids: CASSVEADSSYEQYF. The DNA of the CDR3 is TGTGCCAGCAGCGTAGAGGCAGACAGCTCCTACGAGCAGTACTTC.

V is TRBV7-9 and J is TRBJ1-2, with TRBD1 identical over 8 bases. V shed 8 bases, J shed 4 bases, and the junction held 6 bases outside the gene matches. The CDR3 sequence is 13 residues long. The germline V gene has CDR1 SEHNR and CDR2 FQNEAQ (reference sequence). CDR3 protein: CASGTGLGYGYTF. In DNA form, the CDR3 reads TGTGCCAGCGGGACAGGTCTCGGCTATGGCTACACCTTC.

This chain connects TRBV7-9 to TRBJ2-5; the D gene is possibly TRBD1 (6 bases). Germline assignment: CDR1 SEHNR and CDR2 FQNEAQ (reference sequence). Trimming stripped 2 bases from V and 4 bases from J, with 11 bases between. The CDR3 loop spans 14 amino acids. The CDR3 here is CASSLLGAPETQYF. CDR3 nucleotide sequence: TGTGCCAGCAGCTTACTGGGGGCCCCAGAGACCCAGTACTTC.

This chain links TRBV27 with TRBJ1-5, with TRBD1 matching over 9 bases. The CDR3 sequence is 16 residues long. V lost 4 bases and J lost 6; bases outside the gene matches: 10. Germline values: CDR1 MNHEY, CDR2 SMNVEV (reference sequence). This CDR3 reads CASSYSTDRGGQPQHF. In nucleotides, the CDR3 is TGTGCCAGCAGTTACTCGACGGACAGGGGAGGTCAGCCCCAGCATTTT.

The rearrangement joins TRBV7-2 to TRBJ1-1; the D is unclear. The CDR3 runs to 11 residues. V was shortened by 5 bases and J by 8 bases, with 9 bases between the two germline ends. From germline, CDR1 is SGHTA and CDR2 FQGNSA. CDR3 in amino acids: CASSPGPEAFF. The CDR3 DNA sequence: TGTGCCAGCAGCCCCGGACCGGAAGCTTTCTTT. The full variable domain, in which reference TRBV7-2 and TRBJ1-1 provide the parts outside the CDR3, is GAGVSQSPSNKVTEKGKDVELRCDPISGHTALYWYRQSLGQGLEFLIYFQGNSAPDKSGLPSDRFSAERTGGSVSTLTIQRTQQEDSAVYLCASSPGPEAFFGQGTRLTVV.

The chain employs TRBV4-1 and TRBJ2-7; D gene uncertain. The germline V gene has CDR1 MGHRA and CDR2 YSYEKL. V was clipped by 2 bases and J by 2 bases, with 13 bases between them. CDR3 size: 15 residues. As DNA, the CDR3 is TGCGCCAGCAGCCAATCGGCGGAACAGACCTACGAGCAGTACTTC. Translated: CASSQSAEQTYEQYF.

The sample holds a few counts of this clone. The V and J genes are TRBV5-6 and TRBJ2-3; 9 nucleotides agree with TRBD2. J gave up 7 bases and V 4 bases, and 7 bases lay outside the gene matches. Germline CDR1 and CDR2: SGHDT and YYEEEE. The CDR3 length is 14 residues. CDR3 sequence (DNA): TGTGCCAGCAGCCCCAGCGGGGGGCGGTATACGCAGTATTTT. It encodes CASSPSGGRYTQYF.

The chain carries TRBV9 and TRBJ2-3, with 10 bases matching TRBD2. Trimming removed 4 bases from V and 4 bases from J; junction bases left unmatched: 12. CDR3 length: 17 amino acids. Germline-derived CDR1 and CDR2 are SGDLS and YYNGEE. This CDR3 reads CASSSGPSLAGPDTQYF. The CDR3 DNA sequence: TGTGCCAGCAGCTCTGGACCTTCACTAGCGGGGCCAGATACGCAGTATTTT.